This TCR beta chain was documented in a study of cytomegalovirus exposure and HLA in healthy donors. Study overall: Early release data held some 79 million unique TCRs from HLA-typed donors.

General study findings and limits: When analyzed later, the rates of TCR association showed variation by HLA locus, with DRB1 the most and HLA-C the fewest.

As for this clone: The antigen remains undetermined.

Amplification used 60 Vbeta primers and 13 Jbeta primers. Repertoires were generated with immunoSEQ multiplex PCR, while TCRdb's copy carries only in-frame clones and drops some. The profile shows some 160,000 clones, around three quarters of them singletons. The germline CDR1 and CDR2 sequences are DFQATT and SNEGSKA (reference sequence). The CDR3 extends over 11 amino acids. J was trimmed by 6 bases and V by 4 bases; bases with no gene match: 2. V is TRBV20-1 and J is TRBJ2-7; 8 bases map to TRBD1. The sample taken for sequencing was PBMCs. This receptor was obtained from a middle-aged woman in good health and CMV-seronegative. Here the CDR3 DNA reads TGCAGTGCTAAAACAGGGGGCGAGCAGTACTTC. Translated: CSAKTGGEQYF.